A single sample is the source of the 21 T cell receptor beta chains below, sequenced in a study of regulatory T cells in long-lasting Graves disease. The time point was: persistent/refractory GD, antithyroid drugs over 5 years with positive TRAb. RNA extracted from PBMCs served as the sequencing template. Libraries of TCR beta came from iRepertoire HTBI primers plus Arm-PCR of CDR3 regions. TCRdb itself ran the multiplex PCR reads through MiXCR, one entry per CDR3 protein. The repertoire holds about 660,000 distinct CDR3 sequences, with about 30% as singletons. Sequencing was performed on peripheral blood mononuclear cells (PBMCs), taken when the disease was refractory, from a patient treated with antithyroid drugs. The origin of the receptors is a female donor with Graves disease.

This clonotype was counted at least ten times. This chain joins TRBV2 and TRBJ2-5; TRBD2 matches at 9 bases. CDR1 is SNHLY, CDR2 FYNNEI, per germline. This CDR3 region has 15 residues. Losses at the gene ends were 2 bases for V and 5 bases for J; bases not matched to a gene: 6. For the CDR3, the DNA is TGTGCCAGCAGTGAATTTCTAGCGGGAAGGGAGACCCAGTACTTC. Residues: CASSEFLAGRETQYF.

This sequence joins TRBV6-2 or TRBV6-3 and TRBJ2-7, with D uncertain. The V gene's germline CDR1 is MNHEY and CDR2 SVGEGT. The CDR3 is 14 amino acids. Trimming shortened V by 2 bases and J by 0 bases, and 8 bases separated the two germline ends. CDR3: CASSYGLGSYEQYF. Here the CDR3 DNA reads TGTGCCAGCAGTTACGGGCTTGGCTCCTACGAGCAGTACTTC.

The genes are TRBV12-5 and TRBJ1-1, with D perhaps matching TRBD1 (6 bases). Between the trimmed V and J ends, which lost 4 bases and 10 bases, there was a span of 7 bases. The length of the CDR3 is 10 residues. Germline values: CDR1 LGHNT, CDR2 FRNRAP. DNA for the CDR3: TGTGCTAGTGGTTGGGGGCTAGCTTTCTTT. This codes for CASGWGLAFF.

The count of this clonotype is one. The V and J genes are TRBV5-4 and TRBJ1-1; 7 nucleotides line up with TRBD1. The trim removed 2 bases at V and 6 bases at J, leaving 7 bases unmatched. The CDR3 length is 14 residues. Looked up from germline, CDR1 is SGHNT and CDR2 is YYREEE (reference sequence). This chain's CDR3 is CASSFVTGTSEAFF. The CDR3 DNA follows: TGTGCCAGCAGCTTCGTGACAGGGACTTCTGAAGCTTTCTTT.

A few counts support this clonotype. V usage is TRBV6-1 and J usage is TRBJ2-7, with 7 positions matching TRBD1. CDR3 length: 15 residues. Germline-derived CDR1 and CDR2 are MNHNS and SASEGT. Trimming cost V 5 bases and J 5 bases; bases outside gene matches: 12. In nucleotides, the CDR3 is TGTGCCAGCAGTCGTGACTCAGGGACAGTGAACGAGCAGTACTTC. Its protein is CASSRDSGTVNEQYF.

Ten or more counts support this clonotype. The V call is TRBV12-3 or TRBV12-4, the J call TRBJ1-1, with D hard to call. This CDR3 is built from 13 residues. Trimming cost V 2 bases and J 2 bases, with 6 bases left between them. CDR3 in amino acids: CASSLMDNTEAFF. The CDR3 DNA reads as TGTGCCAGCAGTTTAATGGATAACACTGAAGCTTTCTTT.

The chain recombines TRBV27 with TRBJ2-7; the D gene could be TRBD1 or TRBD2 (5 bases each). Per the germline V gene, CDR1 is MNHEY and CDR2 is SMNVEV (reference sequence). CDR3 length equals 14 residues. Trimming cost V 3 bases and J 3 bases, with 12 bases left between them. The CDR3 DNA reads as TGTGCCAGCAGTTTTGGGGGAGTGGTCTACGAGCAGTACTTC. This gives the protein CASSFGGVVYEQYF.

This clonotype was seen ten or more times. The rearrangement joins TRBV24-1 to TRBJ1-5, with a weak D call TRBD1 (5 bases). The CDR3 length is 14 residues. Trimming cost V 5 bases and J 6 bases, with 13 bases left between them. Germline V gene lookup returns CDR1 KGHDR and CDR2 SFDVKD. In DNA form, the CDR3 reads TGTGCCACCAGTGGGGGGATCGAGGGTCAGCCCCAGCATTTT. Amino acid sequence: CATSGGIEGQPQHF.

The genes are TRBV2 and TRBJ2-3, with 14 positions matching TRBD2. The CDR3 is 18 residues long. The ends lost 6 bases at V and 5 bases at J; junction bases unmatched: 13. CDR1 and CDR2 from the germline V gene are SNHLY and FYNNEI. The CDR3 reads CASSQMVTSGREGDTQYF. In DNA, the CDR3 is TGTGCCAGCAGCCAAATGGTGACTAGCGGGAGGGAGGGAGATACGCAGTATTTT.

The genes are TRBV7-6 and TRBJ1-6; 7 bases fit TRBD1. The junction had 2 bases not matched to a gene; V was cut back by 1 base and J by 5 bases. Germline-derived CDR1 and CDR2 are SGHVS and FNYEAQ. This CDR3 spans 15 amino acids. CDR3 sequence reads: CASSLEGTDNSPLHF. Written as DNA, the CDR3 is TGTGCCAGCAGCTTAGAAGGGACAGATAATTCACCCCTCCACTTT.

The J gene is TRBJ1-6, the V gene TRBV14; 8 bases match TRBD1. V was clipped by 1 base and J by 6 bases; unmatched bases: 5. The CDR3 length is 16 residues. Germline CDR1 SGHDN, CDR2 FVKESK. The CDR3 reads CASSQGQGLPNSPLHF. The CDR3 nucleotides read TGTGCCAGCAGCCAAGGACAGGGGCTACCTAATTCACCCCTCCACTTT.

This chain uses TRBV20-1 with TRBJ2-2; 9 nucleotides match TRBD1. This CDR3 spans 15 amino acids. J gave up 4 bases and V 0 bases, and 3 bases lay outside the gene matches. CDR1 is DFQATT and CDR2 is SNEGSKA in the germline V gene (reference sequence). The CDR3 nucleotides are TGCAGTGCTAGAGATAGGGACAGGGCCACCGGGGAGCTGTTTTTT. Protein sequence: CSARDRDRATGELFF.

In this sample, this clonotype turned up many times. The rearrangement joins TRBV6-1 to TRBJ1-2; 10 positions agree with TRBD1. CDR1 is MNHNS and CDR2 is SASEGT in the germline V gene. The CDR3 is 15 amino acids. Trimming removed 5 bases from V and 2 bases from J; junction bases left unmatched: 5. CDR3 protein: CASSLRTGGNYGYTF. The CDR3 DNA reads TGTGCCAGCAGTCTACGGACAGGGGGGAACTATGGCTACACCTTC.

CDR3 DNA: TGTGCCTGCCATGCTCCCTACAATGAGCAGTTCTTC. Its translation: CACHAPYNEQFF. The V call is TRBV5-4, the J call TRBJ2-1; D call uncertain. The CDR3 runs to 12 residues. The germline V gene encodes CDR1 SGHNT and CDR2 YYREEE (reference sequence). Trimming stripped 10 bases from V and 2 bases from J, with 10 bases between.

The chain has TRBV7-9 and TRBJ2-1, with D hard to call. The CDR3 runs 14 residues. Germline values: CDR1 SEHNR, CDR2 FQNEAQ (reference sequence). The V end was cut by 5 bases, the J end by 0 bases, with 8 bases between. The CDR3 here is CASSVAASYNEQFF. The CDR3, as DNA: TGTGCCAGCAGCGTCGCGGCCTCCTACAATGAGCAGTTCTTC. Together with reference TRBV7-9 and TRBJ2-1, the CDR3 gives the full variable domain: DTGVSQNPRHKITKRGQNVTFRCDPISEHNRLYWYRQTLGQGPEFLTYFQNEAQLEKSRLLSDRFSAERPKGSFSTLEIQRTEQGDSAMYLCASSVAASYNEQFFGPGTRLTVL.

The chain uses TRBV25-1 and TRBJ2-5; the match to TRBD1 covers 8 bases. There are 18 residues in the CDR3. With V trimmed by 4 bases and J by 3 bases, 16 bases remained unmatched. CDR1 is MGHDK and CDR2 is SYGVNS in the germline V gene. The CDR3 loop is CASSVGTGVPNPKETQYF. The CDR3 nucleotides are TGTGCCAGCAGTGTAGGGACAGGCGTCCCCAACCCCAAAGAGACCCAGTACTTC.

The rearrangement joins TRBV27 to TRBJ1-1; D is perhaps TRBD1 (6 bases). This CDR3 has 16 amino acids. Trimming shortened V by 4 bases and J by 0 bases, and 15 bases separated the two germline ends. Germline CDR1 and CDR2: MNHEY and SMNVEV (reference sequence). The CDR3 spells CASSWGTRAMNTEAFF. DNA for the CDR3: TGTGCCAGCAGTTGGGGGACAAGGGCGATGAACACTGAAGCTTTCTTT.

This clonotype was observed many times. This chain connects TRBV6-1 to TRBJ2-7; D is ambiguous. The CDR3 runs to 14 residues. V was clipped by 2 bases and J by 0 bases, with 8 bases between them. Germline V lookup: CDR1 MNHNS, CDR2 SASEGT. CDR3 protein: CASSEWYHSYEQYF. In nucleotides, the CDR3 is TGTGCCAGCAGTGAATGGTATCACTCCTACGAGCAGTACTTC.

The V call is TRBV19, the J call TRBJ1-3; D is unclear. V was clipped by 5 bases and J by 4 bases, with 21 bases between them. This CDR3 is built from 17 residues. Germline CDR1 is LNHDA and CDR2 is SQIVND (reference sequence). The CDR3 DNA is TGTGCCAGTAGTGACACGCCGCTCCGGTTCCGAGGAAACACCATATATTTT. Translation: CASSDTPLRFRGNTIYF.

This clonotype has just a few counts. The chain carries TRBV11-2 and TRBJ1-3; D is unresolved. The CDR3 covers 18 residues. V was clipped by 7 bases and J by 0 bases, with 22 bases between them. Germline CDR1 SGHAT, CDR2 FQNNGV. The CDR3 spells CASTAFLTAPNSGNTIYF. Written as DNA, the CDR3 is TGTGCCAGCACAGCTTTTTTGACTGCACCCAACTCTGGAAACACCATATATTTT.

The chain has TRBV27 and TRBJ1-2; weak D call: TRBD1 (6 bases). V shed 3 bases and J shed 2 bases, with 13 bases lying between them. Per the germline V gene, CDR1 is MNHEY and CDR2 is SMNVEV (reference sequence). The CDR3 length is 15 residues. As DNA, the CDR3 is TGTGCCAGCAGTTTCGGCAGGGGTAGGAACTATGGCTACACCTTC. Protein sequence: CASSFGRGRNYGYTF.